Included here is one T cell receptor beta chain sequence, with context. Data came from immunoSEQ multiplex PCR; TCRdb stores just in-frame clones and leaves some out. The sample contains under 140,000 clones, 88% of which appear only once. V was clipped by 0 bases and J by 4 bases, with 13 bases between them. This CDR3 contains 16 residues. Germline V CDR1 and CDR2: KGHSH, LQKENI. The data were taken from a study of blood T cell repertoires in COVID-19. Study-level background: Some COVID-19 samples were acute and others convalescent; all came from the United States, Italy and Spain.

The TCR sequence derives from a woman in her forties or fifties with acute or convalescent COVID-19. The sequenced sample was peripheral blood. This rearrangement joins TRBV18 to TRBJ2-1, with unresolved D. CDR3 coding DNA: TGTGCCAGCTCACCACCGGCAGGATTGAATTACAATGAGCAGTTCTTC. Its protein product is CASSPPAGLNYNEQFF. Full variable domain (missing parts from reference TRBV18 and TRBJ2-1): NAGVMQNPRHLVRRRGQEARLRCSPMKGHSHVYWYRQLPEEGLKFMVYLQKENIIDESGMPKERFSAEFPKEGPSILRIQQVVRGDSAAYFCASSPPAGLNYNEQFFGPGTRLTVL.